Included here is one TCR beta chain sequence, with context. Its antigen remains unidentified. This CDR3 contains 14 residues. Looked up from germline, CDR1 is SGHRS and CDR2 is YFSETQ. V shed 1 base, J shed 8 bases, and the junction held 2 bases outside the gene matches. Conversion of TCR transcripts into cDNA relied on 5'RACE template switching, which added a universal primer site and UMIs. TCRdb re-derived calls from the 5' RACE reads in MiXCR, one entry per CDR3 protein. This sample has some 340,000 distinct CDR3 sequences, with roughly a tenth found just once. The data are from a study of T cells after yellow fever vaccination. Findings of the study overall: In FACS-sorted repertoires, abundant clonotypes from the bulk population could appear as contaminants.

The receptor's source is a man aged 18 to 29 who received the YFV17D yellow fever vaccine. The chain couples TRBV5-1 to TRBJ2-3, with 12 bases that match TRBD2. The sample in question was CD4+ T cells sorted from PBMCs, obtained 45 days after the yellow fever booster vaccination. CDR3 loop: CASSLSSGGVTQYF. DNA for the CDR3: TGCGCCAGCAGCTTGTCTAGCGGGGGGGTTACGCAGTATTTT.